This entry lists 3 T cell receptor beta chains sequenced from one sample in a study of siplizumab effects on memory and regulatory T cells. Sequenced by immunoSEQ multiplex PCR; TCRdb stores in-frame clones only, minus some. The repertoire includes tens of thousands of clones, roughly 95% of them detected once, and under 0.04% sits in the top ten. Sample: naive CD4+ T cells sorted from blood. These receptors were obtained from a human donor in good health.

This chain uses TRBV6-5 with TRBJ2-1; unclear D gene. Germline V gene data show CDR1 as MNHEY and CDR2 as SVGAGI. V was pared by 6 bases and J by 6 bases, with 6 bases between. This CDR3 has 11 residues. The DNA for the CDR3 is TGTGCCAGCAGGATCGGCAATGAGCAGTTCTTC. Its protein is CASRIGNEQFF.

Turning to this clone: Other nucleotide sequences in the sample specify the same CDR3. This chain links TRBV19 with TRBJ2-1; 8 bases are shared with TRBD2. This CDR3 comprises 13 residues. Germline loops: CDR1 LNHDA, CDR2 SQIVND (reference sequence). V trimming: 6 bases; J trimming: 2 bases; junction bases outside the gene matches: 0. Written as DNA, the CDR3 is TGTGCCAGTAGGCGGGGGGCCTACAATGAGCAGTTCTTC. Translating it yields CASRRGAYNEQFF.

This chain joins TRBV6-4 and TRBJ2-1; 9 bases are a match to TRBD2. This CDR3 comprises 16 residues. The V and J ends lost 3 bases and 3 bases, in that order; junction bases with no gene match: 6. CDR1 and CDR2 from the germline V gene are MRHNA and SNTAGT. The CDR3 protein is CASSEVWRGGYNEQFF. In DNA, the CDR3 is TGTGCCAGCAGTGAAGTATGGCGGGGGGGCTACAATGAGCAGTTCTTC.